The 31 T cell receptor beta chains below all came from one sample that was sequenced in a study of blood T cell repertoires in COVID-19. Only in-frame clones appear in the TCRdb table, and some are missing; sequencing was by immunoSEQ multiplex PCR. This repertoire shows about 73,000 clones, approximately 80% found once; its top ten account for 2.5%. The sequencing sample was made of peripheral blood. The receptors here all came from an elderly man with active or convalescent COVID-19.

V and J are TRBV10-2 and TRBJ2-7; no clear D. Germline lookup yields CDR1 WSHSY and CDR2 SAAADI. V lost 2 bases and J lost 1, with 9 bases in between. This CDR3 is built from 14 residues. CDR3 sequence reads: CASSEVFISYEQYF. The DNA for the CDR3 is TGCGCCAGCAGTGAGGTGTTCATTTCCTACGAGCAGTACTTC.

This clone has only one observation. The rearrangement uses TRBV27 and TRBJ1-6, with D possibly matching TRBD1 (6 bases). Trimming shortened V by 9 bases and J by 6 bases, and 15 bases separated the two germline ends. Per the germline V gene, CDR1 is MNHEY and CDR2 is SMNVEV (reference sequence). The CDR3 runs 14 residues. The CDR3 DNA is TGTGCCAGGACGTTACAGGACAGTAATTCACCCCTCCACTTT. It specifies CARTLQDSNSPLHF.

The genes are TRBV28 and TRBJ1-1; no definite D call. Looked up from germline, CDR1 is MDHEN and CDR2 is SYDVKM. V was shortened by 3 bases and J by 1 base, with 12 bases between the two germline ends. The CDR3 covers 15 residues. CDR3: CASSLTGMKNTEAFF. In DNA form, the CDR3 reads TGTGCCAGCAGTTTGACGGGGATGAAGAACACTGAAGCTTTCTTT. Filled out from reference TRBV28 and TRBJ1-1, the complete variable domain reads DVKVTQSSRYLVKRTGEKVFLECVQDMDHENMFWYRQDPGLGLRLIYFSYDVKMKEKGDIPEGYSVSREKKERFSLILESASTNQTSMYLCASSLTGMKNTEAFFGQGTRLTVV.

V and J are TRBV13 and TRBJ2-7, with 11 bases that match TRBD2. Germline V gives CDR1 PRHDT, CDR2 FYEKMQ (reference sequence). V was pared by 3 bases and J by 2 bases, with 6 bases of the junction left unmatched. This CDR3 has 16 residues. CDR3 nucleotide sequence: TGTGCCAGCAGCTTCATGACTAGCGGGGCCCCCTACGAGCAGTACTTC. Translating gives CASSFMTSGAPYEQYF.

With regard to this clone: One end of the junction does not line up with germline, which may come from a read error. The chain carries TRBV5-1 and TRBJ2-5, with D perhaps TRBD1 (6 bases). Germline V CDR1 and CDR2: SGHRS, YFSETQ. The CDR3 is made up of 12 amino acids. CDR3 protein: CASSEPGHKPDF. CDR3 nucleotide sequence: TGCGCCAGCAGCGAACCGGGACACAAACCCGACTTC.

The V gene is TRBV5-1, the J gene TRBJ2-7, with D perhaps TRBD1 (5 bases). The CDR3 sequence is 13 residues long. The V and J ends lost 2 bases and 2 bases respectively, with 8 bases between them. From germline, CDR1 is SGHRS and CDR2 YFSETQ. CDR3 region: CASSLSGTYEQYF. The DNA for the CDR3 is TGCGCCAGCAGCTTATCAGGGACCTACGAGCAGTACTTC. The full variable domain, completed using reference TRBV5-1 and TRBJ2-7, is KAGVTQTPRYLIKTRGQQVTLSCSPISGHRSVSWYQQTPGQGLQFLFEYFSETQRNKGNFPGRFSGRQFSNSRSEMNVSTLELGDSALYLCASSLSGTYEQYFGPGTRLTVT.

This chain connects TRBV19 to TRBJ2-1, with TRBD2 matching over 12 bases. The CDR3 length is 16 residues. Looked up from germline, CDR1 is LNHDA and CDR2 is SQIVND (reference sequence). V gave up 9 bases and J gave up 9 bases; unmatched junction bases: 15. The CDR3 nucleotides read TGTGCCAGCACCCCCCGGGGGGGACTAGCGGGTCCTGAGCAGTTCTTC. It yields the protein CASTPRGGLAGPEQFF. Full variable domain (outside the CDR3, taken from reference TRBV19 and TRBJ2-1): DGGITQSPKYLFRKEGQNVTLSCEQNLNHDAMYWYRQDPGQGLRLIYYSQIVNDFQKGDIAEGYSVSREKKESFPLTVTSAQKNPTAFYLCASTPRGGLAGPEQFFGPGTRLTVL.

The chain recombines TRBV30 with TRBJ1-4, with TRBD1 matching over 7 bases. Per germline, CDR1 GTSNPN and CDR2 SVGIG (reference sequence). Trimming removed 0 bases from V and 6 bases from J; junction bases left unmatched: 7. The CDR3 consists of 15 residues. The CDR3 here is CAWSVRGRGDEKLFF. The CDR3 DNA reads as TGTGCCTGGAGTGTACGGGGCAGGGGGGATGAAAAACTGTTTTTT.

The J gene is TRBJ1-1, the V gene TRBV6-5; D is unresolved. Trimming left V 0 bases short and J 4 bases short, with 6 bases between. Germline CDR1 is MNHEY and CDR2 is SVGAGI. The CDR3 is 13 residues long. The CDR3: CASSYSELTEAFF. The CDR3 nucleotides are TGTGCCAGCAGTTACTCGGAGCTCACTGAAGCTTTCTTT.

This chain connects TRBV2 to TRBJ2-7; D is unclear. The CDR3 runs 13 residues. Trimming pared 6 bases from V and 2 bases from J, leaving 11 bases between. The germline CDR1 and CDR2 sequences are SNHLY and FYNNEI. The CDR3 loop is CASRDYRAYEQYF. In DNA, the CDR3 is TGTGCCAGCAGAGATTACAGAGCCTACGAGCAGTACTTC.

The chain couples TRBV6-5 to TRBJ2-2, with D perhaps TRBD2 (6 bases). The V end lost 3 bases, the J end lost 5 bases, and 10 bases lay between the germline ends. The V gene's germline CDR1 is MNHEY and CDR2 SVGAGI. This CDR3 contains 14 residues. The CDR3 region is CASSYDSGTGELFF. CDR3 bases: TGTGCCAGCAGTTATGATAGCGGTACCGGGGAGCTGTTTTTT.

The chain employs TRBV19 and TRBJ1-5, with D maybe TRBD1 (6 bases). V shed 0 bases and J shed 6 bases, with 15 bases lying between them. Germline V gene sequence: CDR1 LNHDA, CDR2 SQIVND (reference sequence). The CDR3 runs 16 residues. CDR3 amino acids: CASSIEGRGEGQPQHF. In DNA form, the CDR3 reads TGTGCCAGTAGTATAGAGGGCAGGGGCGAGGGTCAGCCCCAGCATTTT.

The rearrangement joins TRBV6-6 to TRBJ2-3, with D maybe TRBD2 (6 bases). Trimming removed 2 bases from V and 5 bases from J, with 14 bases in between. There are 15 residues in the CDR3. The germline CDR1 and CDR2 sequences are MNHNY and SVGAGI (reference sequence). As DNA, the CDR3 is TGTGCCAGCAGTTACCGGGCAGGGCGGGGAGATACGCAGTATTTT. Translating it yields CASSYRAGRGDTQYF.

The V gene is TRBV5-1, the J gene TRBJ2-5; 8 bases line up with TRBD1. This CDR3 contains 16 residues. Unmatched junction bases numbered 11, after V lost 5 bases and J lost 2 bases. Germline V lookup: CDR1 SGHRS, CDR2 YFSETQ. The CDR3 region is CASRLSGQGQQETQYF. In nucleotides, the CDR3 is TGCGCCAGCAGGTTGTCCGGACAGGGTCAGCAAGAGACCCAGTACTTC.

The V call is TRBV5-8, the J call TRBJ1-1, with D hard to call. Trimming took off 3 bases at V and 0 bases at J, with 21 bases between the two ends. This CDR3 is built from 18 residues. Per the germline V gene, CDR1 is SGHTS and CDR2 is YDEGEE. The CDR3 here is CASSSDTGRVLMNTEAFF. The CDR3 DNA reads TGTGCCAGCAGCTCGGATACGGGAAGAGTCCTCATGAACACTGAAGCTTTCTTT.

The chain recombines TRBV6-5 with TRBJ2-5, with 8 bases fitting TRBD2. The germline V gene encodes CDR1 MNHEY and CDR2 SVGAGI. Trimming at V came to 0 bases and at J to 2 bases, leaving 2 bases not matched to a gene. The CDR3 is 15 amino acids. The CDR3 DNA is TGTGCCAGCAGTTACTCGCGGGGGGCGCAAGAGACCCAGTACTTC. Translation gives CASSYSRGAQETQYF.

This chain links TRBV27 with TRBJ2-5; a weak D match, TRBD1 (6 bases). V was pared by 6 bases and J by 4 bases, with 12 bases between. Germline V gene data show CDR1 as MNHEY and CDR2 as SMNVEV (reference sequence). The CDR3 is made up of 13 amino acids. CDR3 coding DNA: TGTGCCAGCAGGGAAGGGGGAAGAGAGACCCAGTACTTC. This sequence encodes CASREGGRETQYF.

This rearrangement joins TRBV19 to TRBJ1-5; 7 positions agree with TRBD1. This CDR3 is built from 15 residues. CDR1 is LNHDA and CDR2 is SQIVND in the germline V gene (reference sequence). After removal of 9 bases from V and 1 base from J, the junction contained 9 bases not matched to a gene. The CDR3 DNA reads TGTGCCAGCCGGAACAGGGGATTGAGCAATCAGCCCCAGCATTTT. Amino acid sequence: CASRNRGLSNQPQHF.

V usage is TRBV2 and J usage is TRBJ1-4, with a tentative D call TRBD1 (6 bases). From germline, CDR1 is SNHLY and CDR2 FYNNEI. This CDR3 is 13 amino acids long. V was trimmed by 4 bases and J by 7 bases, leaving 10 bases between them. The CDR3 DNA is TGTGCCAGCAGTGGGGAGGGGGGTGAAAAACTGTTTTTT. Translating gives CASSGEGGEKLFF. Filled out from reference TRBV2 and TRBJ1-4, the complete variable domain reads EPEVTQTPSHQVTQMGQEVILRCVPISNHLYFYWYRQILGQKVEFLVSFYNNEISEKSEIFDDQFSVERPDGSNFTLKIRSTKLEDSAMYFCASSGEGGEKLFFGSGTQLSVL.

The gene calls are TRBV6-2 or TRBV6-3 and TRBJ1-2; no clear D. Trimming took off 2 bases at V and 8 bases at J, with 18 bases between the two ends. Germline CDR1 reads MNHEY; CDR2 reads SVGEGT. CDR3 length: 15 residues. As DNA, the CDR3 is TGTGCCAGCAGTTACGGGCAGCCGGTCTCGTCCGGCTACACCTTC. Its protein product is CASSYGQPVSSGYTF.

The chain carries TRBV7-9 and TRBJ2-3, with TRBD2 identical over 15 bases. The CDR3 totals 16 residues. The ends lost 5 bases at V and 4 bases at J; junction bases unmatched: 4. Germline assignment: CDR1 SEHNR and CDR2 FQNEAQ (reference sequence). The CDR3 protein is CASSTGLAGGADTQYF. DNA of the CDR3: TGTGCCAGCAGCACGGGACTAGCGGGGGGTGCAGATACGCAGTATTTT.

A note on this clone: The junction departs from the called germline gene at one end, perhaps through a read error. The genes are TRBV7-7 and TRBJ2-1; 7 bases map to TRBD1. Germline V CDR1 and CDR2: SSHAT, FNYEAQ (reference sequence). The CDR3 runs 15 residues. The CDR3 nucleotides read TGTGCTAGCAGCTTAAATCGGGACAGCTACAATGAGCAGTTCTTC. Its translation is CASSLNRDSYNEQFF.

V is TRBV7-9 and J is TRBJ2-7, with D unclear. V gave up 3 bases and J gave up 1 base, with 10 bases separating them. CDR1 and CDR2 from the germline V gene are SEHNR and FQNEAQ (reference sequence). The CDR3 contains 14 residues. CDR3 DNA: TGTGCCAGCAGCTTTGGTACAAGTTCCTACGAGCAGTACTTC. It codes for CASSFGTSSYEQYF. Complete variable domain (other parts from reference TRBV7-9 and TRBJ2-7): DTGVSQNPRHKITKRGQNVTFRCDPISEHNRLYWYRQTLGQGPEFLTYFQNEAQLEKSRLLSDRFSAERPKGSFSTLEIQRTEQGDSAMYLCASSFGTSSYEQYFGPGTRLTVT.

The chain employs TRBV19 and TRBJ1-1; possibly TRBD1 for D (6 bases). Deletions cut 6 bases from V and 3 bases from J, with 11 bases between. Germline V gene lookup returns CDR1 LNHDA and CDR2 SQIVND (reference sequence). The CDR3 extends over 13 amino acids. The CDR3 loop is CASSGQFDTEAFF. CDR3 DNA sequence: TGTGCCAGTAGCGGACAGTTTGACACTGAAGCTTTCTTT.

This clone appeared a single time. The chain joins TRBV11-3 to TRBJ2-5; 11 nucleotides match TRBD1. The CDR3 consists of 17 residues. The V and J ends lost 5 bases and 5 bases, in that order; junction bases with no gene match: 13. Germline values: CDR1 SGHNT, CDR2 YENEEA. CDR3 sequence (DNA): TGTGCCAGCAGCCGAACCTCCGGGACAGGGGGGTTGGAGACCCAGTACTTC. Its protein product is CASSRTSGTGGLETQYF.

This chain uses TRBV21-1 with TRBJ2-3; TRBD2 is the table's D call, not checked against the DNA. TRBV21-1 is marked as a pseudogene. The CDR3 loop spans 18 amino acids. The CDR3 sequence is CASSKEGLDGGVTDTQYF. CDR3 DNA: TGTGCCAGCAGCAAAGAAGGACTTGACGGGGGAGTCACAGATACGCAGTATTTT.

The gene calls are TRBV5-4 and TRBJ2-1; TRBD1 matches 9 bases. The J segment lost 9 bases and the V segment lost 0 bases, leaving 4 bases of the junction unmatched. Germline CDR1 is SGHNT and CDR2 is YYREEE (reference sequence). This CDR3 region has 14 residues. CDR3 amino acids: CASSLDRGLSEQFF. The CDR3 region has the DNA TGTGCCAGCAGCTTGGACAGGGGGCTTAGTGAGCAGTTCTTC.

The chain uses TRBV6-5 and TRBJ1-2, with TRBD1 matching 8 bases. V was clipped by 7 bases and J by 0 bases; unmatched bases: 4. This CDR3 contains 14 residues. Looked up from germline, CDR1 is MNHEY and CDR2 is SVGAGI. The CDR3 DNA reads as TGTGCCAGCAAGAGGACAGGGACTAACTATGGCTACACCTTC. This sequence encodes CASKRTGTNYGYTF.

The chain uses TRBV19 and TRBJ1-4, with D hard to call. The CDR3 consists of 13 residues. Germline CDR1 LNHDA, CDR2 SQIVND (reference sequence). Trimming removed 6 bases at V and 13 bases at J, with 18 bases between. The CDR3 loop is CASSRNRAERLFF. CDR3 DNA sequence: TGTGCCAGTAGCAGGAACCGAGCCGAGAGACTGTTTTTT.

The chain has TRBV28 and TRBJ2-7, with 9 bases that match TRBD1. The germline V gene encodes CDR1 MDHEN and CDR2 SYDVKM. Unmatched junction bases numbered 10, after V lost 7 bases and J lost 3 bases. This CDR3 region has 15 residues. CDR3 region: CASIQTGGDLYEQYF. DNA of the CDR3: TGTGCCAGCATACAGACAGGGGGTGATCTCTACGAGCAGTACTTC.

In its sample, this clone was seen a few times. The V gene is TRBV5-1, the J gene TRBJ1-2; TRBD1 agrees at 7 bases. Trimming cost V 6 bases and J 8 bases; bases outside gene matches: 16. The germline CDR1 and CDR2 sequences are SGHRS and YFSETQ. The CDR3 length is 15 residues. CDR3 DNA sequence: TGCGCCAGCACGGTTGGGACAGCTATTTTGGGGGGCTACACCTTC. Its translation is CASTVGTAILGGYTF. Filled out from reference TRBV5-1 and TRBJ1-2, the complete variable domain reads KAGVTQTPRYLIKTRGQQVTLSCSPISGHRSVSWYQQTPGQGLQFLFEYFSETQRNKGNFPGRFSGRQFSNSRSEMNVSTLELGDSALYLCASTVGTAILGGYTFGSGTRLTVV.